A selection of T cell receptor beta chains follows, all from one sample in a study of blood T cell repertoires in COVID-19. The repertoire was sequenced with immunoSEQ multiplex PCR; TCRdb's copy has only in-frame clones and lacks some. The sample lists roughly 140,000 clones, approximately 80% occurring once. Material: peripheral blood. Receptor source: a woman aged 45-59 years with acute or convalescent COVID-19. Each CDR3 is given without its conserved first and last residue.

v_call: TRBV4-2; cdr3_aa: ASSQGVTGLF
v_call: TRBV19; cdr3_aa: ASRDTGDLSYEQY
v_call: TRBV5-6; cdr3_aa: ASSLGGAREQY
v_call: TRBV3-1/TRBV3-2; cdr3_aa: ASSQALRGRIDTQY
v_call: TRBV19; cdr3_aa: ASSIVSPTSRDRGYEQY
v_call: TRBV6-5; cdr3_aa: ASSPYGNTEAF
v_call: TRBV7-9; cdr3_aa: ASRFGGNEKLF
v_call: TRBV6-5; cdr3_aa: ASTRNSPLH
v_call: TRBV6-6; cdr3_aa: ASTPTSSGNTIY
v_call: TRBV7-2; cdr3_aa: ASSLGGGALGSAETQY
v_call: TRBV30; cdr3_aa: AWSGGPRQPQH
v_call: TRBV28; cdr3_aa: ASSFGTDQLFLH
v_call: TRBV19; cdr3_aa: ASTGRGQGNQPQH
v_call: TRBV30; cdr3_aa: AWSGQGNSPLH
v_call: TRBV6-6; cdr3_aa: ASSYGGVSGNTIY
v_call: TRBV4-3; cdr3_aa: ASSQDAGAPPTNEKLF
v_call: TRBV20-1; cdr3_aa: SASFGTGGRFPYSNQPQH
v_call: TRBV3-1/TRBV3-2; cdr3_aa: ASSQVGAGDSPLH
v_call: TRBV6-5; cdr3_aa: ASSYRGNSPLH
v_call: TRBV9; cdr3_aa: ASSVAPTNEKLF
v_call: TRBV20-1; cdr3_aa: SASSGYSSYEQY
v_call: TRBV7-2; cdr3_aa: ASSLVQYSGNTIY
v_call: TRBV30; cdr3_aa: AWSTSGWEQY
v_call: TRBV7-2; cdr3_aa: ASRLAVPGELF
v_call: TRBV6-2/TRBV6-3; cdr3_aa: ASSWRGTYNEQF
v_call: TRBV3-1/TRBV3-2; cdr3_aa: ASSHRTRGVNEKLF
v_call: TRBV9; cdr3_aa: ASSPNGRGEAF
v_call: TRBV7-9; cdr3_aa: ASSFGTENEKLF
v_call: TRBV11-2; cdr3_aa: ASSLDRLAGVYNEQF
v_call: TRBV27; cdr3_aa: ASSFRRSNQPQH
v_call: TRBV15; cdr3_aa: ATSRGPLAGIGNEQF
v_call: TRBV7-3; cdr3_aa: ASSPQAGTEAF
v_call: TRBV5-1; cdr3_aa: ASSGPGQGYSPLH
v_call: TRBV2; cdr3_aa: ASSLQGINQPQH
v_call: TRBV6-1; cdr3_aa: ASSEAWGEGYGYT
v_call: TRBV7-6; cdr3_aa: ASSATQGYEQY
v_call: TRBV6-2/TRBV6-3; cdr3_aa: ASSSLAGPSYEQY
v_call: TRBV5-6; cdr3_aa: ASSPYGGARDNEKLF
v_call: TRBV12-3/TRBV12-4; cdr3_aa: ASTGTRKGTQY
v_call: TRBV28; cdr3_aa: ASSSPGGGYEQY
v_call: TRBV6-1; cdr3_aa: ASSEGERGRAYSNQPQH
v_call: TRBV29-1; cdr3_aa: SAGDRSNQPQH
v_call: TRBV6-5; cdr3_aa: ASSYSGVQIQETQY
v_call: TRBV19; cdr3_aa: ASSRGSRTDTQY
v_call: TRBV7-9; cdr3_aa: ASSPQVSGASYEQY
v_call: TRBV2; cdr3_aa: ASRPLLAGALNEQF
v_call: TRBV6-5; cdr3_aa: ASWTANGNTIY
v_call: TRBV7-9; cdr3_aa: ASSQGVSSYNSPLH
v_call: TRBV19; cdr3_aa: ASSIGQGEYYGYT
v_call: TRBV5-4; cdr3_aa: ASSPPWGGSTDTQY
v_call: TRBV2; cdr3_aa: ASSIGEAF
v_call: TRBV5-1; cdr3_aa: ASSYGTGRKDTQY
v_call: TRBV18; cdr3_aa: ASSPGGRREQY
v_call: TRBV28; cdr3_aa: ASSGIKHHS
v_call: TRBV28; cdr3_aa: ASSGPSTDTQY
v_call: TRBV19; cdr3_aa: ASSIRQNQPQH
v_call: TRBV11-2; cdr3_aa: ASSFASGDTGELF